Listed below are T cell receptor beta chains from one sample, sequenced in a study of Graves' ophthalmopathy and Graves' hyperthyroidism. TCRdb itself ran the multiplex PCR reads through MiXCR, one entry per CDR3 protein. Among hundreds of thousands of distinct CDR3 sequences listed, 20% to 25% were seen once. Specimen: peripheral blood. Receptors originate from a woman between 18 and 29 years old with stable Graves' hyperthyroidism. Some clones in this sample may be carry-over from other donors' samples. The CDR3 runs from the conserved cysteine through the conserved F or W. The order of the fields is V gene, CDR3 protein.

>TRBV12-3/TRBV12-4
CASSFAPGSNTEAFF
>TRBV5-1
CASSLDAPNTGELFF
>TRBV20-1
CSARDRGHGWSYEQYF
>TRBV28
CASSLDAAISGANVLTF
>TRBV25-1
CASSVKGVWQETQYF
>TRBV12-3/TRBV12-4
CASSLGQGYSYGYTF
>TRBV27
CASSRSGQPGETQYF
>TRBV6-5
CATDRGGYEQYF
>TRBV12-3/TRBV12-4
CASTELTGGVYGYTF
>TRBV12-3/TRBV12-4
CASSLARQGRAFF
>TRBV20-1
CSARDWGTDYGYTF
>TRBV19
CASRVGGAVNTEAFF
>TRBV28
CASSSGDRGRNSPLHF
>TRBV6-4
CASIPPGDRPSYAHYSPLHF
>TRBV12-3/TRBV12-4
CASSLADRGREQYF
>TRBV30
CAWSRRGLLNTEAFF
>TRBV12-3/TRBV12-4
CASSDGGRGYGNTEAFF
>TRBV28
CASSIRRTSVYEQYF
>TRBV5-1
CASSLGNGVYEQYF
>TRBV28
CASSLSPERETQYF
>TRBV6-1
CASRPLSSEQYF
>TRBV5-1
CASSLDQGLGGYTF
>TRBV27
CASSLQGSVETQYF
>TRBV19
CASSGWSTEAFF
>TRBV10-3
CAISASGSDQETQYF
>TRBV24-1
CATSDTDRAYSGYTF
>TRBV5-1
CASSLGSGDAYEQYF
>TRBV29-1
CSVPRGYTGELFF
>TRBV12-3/TRBV12-4
CASSFLVHGESDEDTDTQYF
>TRBV6-1
CASSEVNWGYGYTF
>TRBV12-3/TRBV12-4
CASTQSGRYGYTF
>TRBV12-5
CASAWSSSYEQYF
>TRBV11-2
CASSSLHYGDSGNTIYF
>TRBV29-1
CSVEDNGETQYF
>TRBV12-5
CASGLDILGEQYF
>TRBV7-3
CASSVAGGPYEQYF
>TRBV12-3/TRBV12-4
CASSFRRGLQTQYF